The rows below give T cell receptor beta chains drawn from one sample of a study of cytomegalovirus exposure and HLA in healthy donors. Only in-frame clones appear in the TCRdb table, and some are missing; sequencing was by immunoSEQ multiplex PCR. The profile shows roughly 120,000 clones, over 60% of them singletons. The sequenced sample was PBMCs. These receptors all stem from a middle-aged woman in good health and CMV-seropositive. The conserved cysteine and the conserved F or W are not part of the CDR3 here.

V | length | CDR3
TRBV15 | 17 | ATSRDKAEADVLEETQY
TRBV10-1 | 11 | ASNPGQSYEQY
TRBV10-2 | 11 | ASSADRGFGYT
TRBV7-2 | 14 | ASSNKGTGFGETQY
TRBV5-1 | 11 | ASTQPPGEGYT
TRBV7-2 | 14 | ASSSRTSGPTDTQY
TRBV13 | 14 | ASGLRRDPLNQPQH
TRBV15 | 12 | ATSRDWENEKLF
TRBV6-1 | 12 | ASNGGGSAYEQY
TRBV4-1 | 14 | ASSQDPASGPYEQY
TRBV10-3 | 11 | AISRRQNDEQY
TRBV5-1 | 11 | ASSLAGLPEAF
TRBV15 | 13 | ATSTPAGTAFEAF
TRBV5-6 | 11 | ASSLNSPYGYT
TRBV5-4 | 11 | ASSYDWDYGYT
TRBV5-1 | 12 | ASSSIQVNTEAF
TRBV25-1 | 16 | ASSGPGKGTGVLDTQY
TRBV13 | 12 | ASSQDRGRDGYT
TRBV5-6 | 11 | ASSPLANTEAF
TRBV9 | 10 | ASGTGIGEQF
TRBV6-1 | 12 | ASRGQGKNYGYT
TRBV2 | 12 | ASMSGNLAYGYT
TRBV27 | 12 | ASSLSASGYEQY
TRBV7-2 | 12 | ASSYRDRDTEAF
TRBV10-3 | 14 | ADRPVFIAGGYEQY
TRBV28 | 11 | ASSLQGAYGYT
TRBV5-1 | 13 | ASSFGTGGEETQY